The following is a T cell receptor beta chain sequence with its context. Clones were sequenced by immunoSEQ multiplex PCR, and TCRdb holds only the in-frame ones, with some missing. This sample has under 300,000 clones; roughly 80% occur once, and the top ten carry roughly 13%. V lost 7 bases and J 4 bases, leaving 17 bases between the germline ends. The CDR3 has 14 amino acids. CDR1 is SQVTM and CDR2 is ANQGSEA in the germline V gene. These data originate in a study of control samples from healthy donors and cancer patients. This TCR was sampled from a woman in her fifties or sixties with lung cancer. The V gene is TRBV29-1, the J gene TRBJ2-1; D remains unclear. The sequenced sample consisted of PBMCs. DNA for the CDR3: TGCAGCGCCCCCGCGTCCCGCCCGTACAATGAGCAGTTCTTC. Protein sequence: CSAPASRPYNEQFF.